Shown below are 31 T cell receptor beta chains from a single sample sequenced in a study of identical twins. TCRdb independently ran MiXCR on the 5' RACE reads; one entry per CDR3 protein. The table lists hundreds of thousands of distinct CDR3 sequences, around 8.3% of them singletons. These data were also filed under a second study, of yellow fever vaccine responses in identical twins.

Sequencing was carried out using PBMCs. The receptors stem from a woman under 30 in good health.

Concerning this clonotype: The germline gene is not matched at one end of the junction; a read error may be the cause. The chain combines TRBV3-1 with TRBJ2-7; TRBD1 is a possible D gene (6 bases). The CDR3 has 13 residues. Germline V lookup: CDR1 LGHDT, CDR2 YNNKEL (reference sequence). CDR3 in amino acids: CARSHQQGYEQYF. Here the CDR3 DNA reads TGTGCCAGAAGCCATCAACAGGGCTACGAGCAGTACTTC.

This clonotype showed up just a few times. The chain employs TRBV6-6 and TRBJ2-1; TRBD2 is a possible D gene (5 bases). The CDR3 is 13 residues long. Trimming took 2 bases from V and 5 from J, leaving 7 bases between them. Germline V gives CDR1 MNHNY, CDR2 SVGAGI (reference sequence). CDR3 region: CASSYLGDNEQFF. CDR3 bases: TGTGCCAGCAGTTACCTGGGAGACAATGAGCAGTTCTTC.

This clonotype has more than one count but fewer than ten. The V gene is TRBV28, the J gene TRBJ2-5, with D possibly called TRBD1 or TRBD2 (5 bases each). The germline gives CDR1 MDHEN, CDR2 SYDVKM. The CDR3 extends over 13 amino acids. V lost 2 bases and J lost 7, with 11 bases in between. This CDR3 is CASSLEGPGTQYF. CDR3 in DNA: TGTGCCAGCAGTTTAGAGGGACCGGGGACCCAGTACTTC.

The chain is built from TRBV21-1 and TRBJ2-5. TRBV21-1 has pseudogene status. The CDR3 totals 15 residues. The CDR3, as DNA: TGTGCCAGCAGCAATTCACGGGGTGAACAAGAGACCCAGTACTTC. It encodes CASSNSRGEQETQYF.

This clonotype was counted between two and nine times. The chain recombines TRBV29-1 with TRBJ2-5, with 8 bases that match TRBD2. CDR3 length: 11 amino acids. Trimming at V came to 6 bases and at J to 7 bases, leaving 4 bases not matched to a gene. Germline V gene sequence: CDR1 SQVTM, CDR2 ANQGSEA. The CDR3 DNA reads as TGCAGCGTCCCCAGCGGGGGGACCCAGTACTTC. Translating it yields CSVPSGGTQYF. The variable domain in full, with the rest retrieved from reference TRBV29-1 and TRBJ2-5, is SAVISQKPSRDICQRGTSLTIQCQVDSQVTMMFWYRQQPGQSLTLIATANQGSEATYESGFVIDKFPISRPNLTFSTLTVSNMSPEDSSIYLCSVPSGGTQYFGPGTRLLVL.

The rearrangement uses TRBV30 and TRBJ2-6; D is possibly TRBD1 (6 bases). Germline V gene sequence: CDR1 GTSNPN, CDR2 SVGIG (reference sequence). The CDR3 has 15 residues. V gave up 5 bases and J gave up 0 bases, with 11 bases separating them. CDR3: CAWADSPSGANVLTF. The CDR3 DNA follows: TGTGCCTGGGCGGACAGCCCCTCTGGGGCCAACGTCCTGACTTTC.

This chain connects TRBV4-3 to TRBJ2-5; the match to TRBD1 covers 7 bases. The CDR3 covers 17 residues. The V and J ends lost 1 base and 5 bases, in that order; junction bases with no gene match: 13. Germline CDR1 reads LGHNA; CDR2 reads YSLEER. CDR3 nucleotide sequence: TGCGCCAGCAGCCAAGCGGCGGTCAGGGGGTATGCGGAGACCCAGTACTTC. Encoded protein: CASSQAAVRGYAETQYF.

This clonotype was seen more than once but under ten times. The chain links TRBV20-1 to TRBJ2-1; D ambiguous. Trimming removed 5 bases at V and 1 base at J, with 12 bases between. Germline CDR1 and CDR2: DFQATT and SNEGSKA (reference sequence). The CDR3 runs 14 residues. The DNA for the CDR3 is TGCAGTGCTGGGAAGACACAATCCTACAATGAGCAGTTCTTC. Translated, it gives CSAGKTQSYNEQFF.

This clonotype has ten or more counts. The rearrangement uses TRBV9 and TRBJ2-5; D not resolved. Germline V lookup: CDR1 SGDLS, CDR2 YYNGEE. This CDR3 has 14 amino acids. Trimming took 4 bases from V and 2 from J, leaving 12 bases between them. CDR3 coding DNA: TGTGCCAGCAGCTCAGACGACTCACAAGAGACCCAGTACTTC. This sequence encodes CASSSDDSQETQYF.

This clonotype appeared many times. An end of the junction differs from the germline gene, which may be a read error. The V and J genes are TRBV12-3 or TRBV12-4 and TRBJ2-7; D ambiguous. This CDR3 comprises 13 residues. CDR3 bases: TGTGCCAGCAGAGATGAGCATAACCCCGAGCCGTACTTC. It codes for CASRDEHNPEPYF.

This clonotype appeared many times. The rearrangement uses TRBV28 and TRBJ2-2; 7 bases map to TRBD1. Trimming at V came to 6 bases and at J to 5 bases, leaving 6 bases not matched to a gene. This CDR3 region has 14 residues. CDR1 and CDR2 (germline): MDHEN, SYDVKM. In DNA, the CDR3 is TGTGCCAGCAGGGGGCAGGGGGATACCGGGGAGCTGTTTTTT. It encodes CASRGQGDTGELFF.

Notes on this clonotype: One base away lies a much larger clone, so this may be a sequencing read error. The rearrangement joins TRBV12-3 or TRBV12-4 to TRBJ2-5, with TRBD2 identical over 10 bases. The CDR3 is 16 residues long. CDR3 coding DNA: TGTACCAGCAGCCAATATAGGGGACTAGCGTTAGAGACCCAGTACTTC. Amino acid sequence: CTSSQYRGLALETQYF.

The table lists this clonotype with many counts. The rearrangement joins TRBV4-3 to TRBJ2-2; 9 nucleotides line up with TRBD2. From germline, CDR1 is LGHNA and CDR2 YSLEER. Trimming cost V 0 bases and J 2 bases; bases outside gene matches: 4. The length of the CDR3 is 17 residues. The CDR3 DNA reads TGCGCCAGCAGCCAAGATCGACTAGCGGATAACACCGGGGAGCTGTTTTTT. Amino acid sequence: CASSQDRLADNTGELFF.

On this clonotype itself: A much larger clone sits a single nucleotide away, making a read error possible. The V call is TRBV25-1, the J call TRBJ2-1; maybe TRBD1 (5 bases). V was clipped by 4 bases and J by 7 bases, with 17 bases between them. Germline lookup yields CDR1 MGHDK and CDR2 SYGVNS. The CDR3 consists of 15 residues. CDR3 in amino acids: CASSAGRVNPNEQFF. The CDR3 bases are TGTGCCAGCAGTGCGGGCAGGGTGAACCCTAATGAGCAGTTCTTC.

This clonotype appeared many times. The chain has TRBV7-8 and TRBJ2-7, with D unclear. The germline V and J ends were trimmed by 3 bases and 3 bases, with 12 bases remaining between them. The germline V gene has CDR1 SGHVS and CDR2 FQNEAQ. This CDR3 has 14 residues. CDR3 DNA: TGTGCCAGCAGCTTTCTACTGGGGAACTACGAGCAGTACTTC. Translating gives CASSFLLGNYEQYF.

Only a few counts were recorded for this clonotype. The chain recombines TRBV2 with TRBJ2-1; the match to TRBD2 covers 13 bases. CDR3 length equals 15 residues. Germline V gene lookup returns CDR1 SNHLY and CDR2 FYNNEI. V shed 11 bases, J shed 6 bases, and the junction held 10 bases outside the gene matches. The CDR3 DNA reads TGTGCCGGAGACCCAAGGACTAGCGGGGGCAATGAGCAGTTCTTC. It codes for CAGDPRTSGGNEQFF.

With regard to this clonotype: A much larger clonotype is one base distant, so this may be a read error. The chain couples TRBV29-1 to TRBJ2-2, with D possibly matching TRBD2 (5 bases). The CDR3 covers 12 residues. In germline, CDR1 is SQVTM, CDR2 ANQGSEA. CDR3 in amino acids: CSSRQESGEQFF. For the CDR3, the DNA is TGCAGCTCTCGGCAAGAGTCCGGGGAGCAGTTTTTT.

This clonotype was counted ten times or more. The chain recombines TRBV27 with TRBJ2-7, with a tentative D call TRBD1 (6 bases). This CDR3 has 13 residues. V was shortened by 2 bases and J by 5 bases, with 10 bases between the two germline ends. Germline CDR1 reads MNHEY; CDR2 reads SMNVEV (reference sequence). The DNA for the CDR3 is TGTGCCAGCAGTTTAAACAGGGTCCACGAGCAGTACTTC. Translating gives CASSLNRVHEQYF.

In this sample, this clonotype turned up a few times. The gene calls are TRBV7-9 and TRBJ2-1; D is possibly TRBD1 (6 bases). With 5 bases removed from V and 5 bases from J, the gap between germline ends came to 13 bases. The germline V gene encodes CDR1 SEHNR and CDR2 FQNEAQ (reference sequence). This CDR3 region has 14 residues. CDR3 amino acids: CASSPDRDDNEQFF. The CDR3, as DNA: TGTGCCAGCAGCCCGGACAGAGATGACAATGAGCAGTTCTTC. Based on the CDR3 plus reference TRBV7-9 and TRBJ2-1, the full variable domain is DTGVSQNPRHKITKRGQNVTFRCDPISEHNRLYWYRQTLGQGPEFLTYFQNEAQLEKSRLLSDRFSAERPKGSFSTLEIQRTEQGDSAMYLCASSPDRDDNEQFFGPGTRLTVL.

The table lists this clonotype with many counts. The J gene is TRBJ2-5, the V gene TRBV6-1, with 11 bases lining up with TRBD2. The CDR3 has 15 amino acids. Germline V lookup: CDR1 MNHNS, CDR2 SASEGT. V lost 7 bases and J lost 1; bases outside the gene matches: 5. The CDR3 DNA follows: TGTGCCAGCATGAGGGGACTAGCGGTCCAAGAGACCCAGTACTTC. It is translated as CASMRGLAVQETQYF.

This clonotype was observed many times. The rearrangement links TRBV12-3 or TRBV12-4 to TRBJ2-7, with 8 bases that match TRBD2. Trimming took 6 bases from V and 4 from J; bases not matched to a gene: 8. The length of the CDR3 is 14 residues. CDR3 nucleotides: TGTGCCAGCAGGGCTCCCGGGGGGGTTTACGAGCAGTACTTC. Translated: CASRAPGGVYEQYF.

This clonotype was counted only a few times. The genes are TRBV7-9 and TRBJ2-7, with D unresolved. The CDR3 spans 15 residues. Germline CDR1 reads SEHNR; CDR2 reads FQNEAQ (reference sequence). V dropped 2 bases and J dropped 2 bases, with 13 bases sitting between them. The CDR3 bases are TGTGCCAGCAGCTTAAGGTTTCAGGATACCTACGAGCAGTACTTC. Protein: CASSLRFQDTYEQYF.

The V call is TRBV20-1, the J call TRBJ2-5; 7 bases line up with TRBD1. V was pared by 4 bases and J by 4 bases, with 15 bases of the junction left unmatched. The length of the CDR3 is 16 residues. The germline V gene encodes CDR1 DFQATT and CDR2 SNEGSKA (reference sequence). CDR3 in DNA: TGCAGTGCTATATCCGCTAGACAGGGACCTCTAGAGACCCAGTACTTC. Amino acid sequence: CSAISARQGPLETQYF.

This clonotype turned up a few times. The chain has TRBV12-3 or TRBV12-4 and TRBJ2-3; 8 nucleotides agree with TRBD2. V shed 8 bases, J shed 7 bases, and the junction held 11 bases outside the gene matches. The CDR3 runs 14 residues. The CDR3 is CASHPGLGHNTQYF. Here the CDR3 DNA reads TGTGCCAGCCATCCGGGACTAGGACATAATACGCAGTATTTT.

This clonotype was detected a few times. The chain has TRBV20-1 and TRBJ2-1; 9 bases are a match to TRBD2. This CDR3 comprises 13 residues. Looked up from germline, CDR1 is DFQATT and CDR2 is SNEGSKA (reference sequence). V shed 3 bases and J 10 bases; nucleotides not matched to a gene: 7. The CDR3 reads CSARTSGIPEQFF. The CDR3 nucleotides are TGCAGTGCTAGGACTAGCGGAATCCCGGAGCAGTTCTTC.

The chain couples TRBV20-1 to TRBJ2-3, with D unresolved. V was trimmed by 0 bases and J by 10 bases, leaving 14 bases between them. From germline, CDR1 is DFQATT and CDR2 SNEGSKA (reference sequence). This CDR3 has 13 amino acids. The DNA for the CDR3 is TGCAGTGCTAGAGATAATTCGGAGAGGTCGCAGTATTTT. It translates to CSARDNSERSQYF.

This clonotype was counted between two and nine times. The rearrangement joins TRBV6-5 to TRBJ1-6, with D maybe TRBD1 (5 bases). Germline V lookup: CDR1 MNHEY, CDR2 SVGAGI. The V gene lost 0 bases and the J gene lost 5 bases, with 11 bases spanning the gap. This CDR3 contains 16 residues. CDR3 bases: TGTGCCAGCAGTTACTCCACCGGGACGAATAATTCACCCCTCCACTTT. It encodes CASSYSTGTNNSPLHF.

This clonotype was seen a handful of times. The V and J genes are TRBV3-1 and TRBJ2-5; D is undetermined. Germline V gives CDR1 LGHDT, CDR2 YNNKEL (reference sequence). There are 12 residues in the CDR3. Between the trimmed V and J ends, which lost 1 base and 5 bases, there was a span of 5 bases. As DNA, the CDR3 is TGTGCCAGCAGCCAAGTCTTCGAGACCCAGTACTTC. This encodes CASSQVFETQYF.

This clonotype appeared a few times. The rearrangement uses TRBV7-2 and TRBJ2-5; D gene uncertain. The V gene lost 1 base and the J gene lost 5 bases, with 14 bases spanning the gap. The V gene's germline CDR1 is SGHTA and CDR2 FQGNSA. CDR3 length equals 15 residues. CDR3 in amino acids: CASSLDLGFIETQYF. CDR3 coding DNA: TGTGCCAGCAGCTTAGATCTAGGGTTTATCGAGACCCAGTACTTC.

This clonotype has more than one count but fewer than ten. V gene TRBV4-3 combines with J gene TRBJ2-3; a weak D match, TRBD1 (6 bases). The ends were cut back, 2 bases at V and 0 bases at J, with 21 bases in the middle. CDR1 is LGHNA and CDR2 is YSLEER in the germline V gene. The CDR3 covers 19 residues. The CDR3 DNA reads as TGCGCCAGCAGCCAATACGTCCCGACAGGTATTACTAGCACAGATACGCAGTATTTT. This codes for CASSQYVPTGITSTDTQYF.

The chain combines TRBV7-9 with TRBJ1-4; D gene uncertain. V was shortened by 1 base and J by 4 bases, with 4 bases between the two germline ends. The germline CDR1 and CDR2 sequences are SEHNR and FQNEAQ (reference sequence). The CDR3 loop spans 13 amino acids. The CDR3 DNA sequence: TGTGCCAGCAGCTTAGTGGATAATGAAAAACTGTTTTTT. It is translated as CASSLVDNEKLFF.